Listed here are 29 T cell receptor beta chains from one sample, sequenced in a study of chemoradiotherapy in HPV16-positive cancers. The assay was immunoSEQ multiplex PCR, and TCRdb's table has in-frame clones only and misses some. The data show 8,000 to 9,500 clones, with roughly 70% seen just once and 10% held by the top ten. The starting material was tumor tissue, obtained from a patient who underwent chemoradiotherapy. Receptors originate from a human donor with HPV-associated anogenital cancer.

The rearrangement joins TRBV6-4 to TRBJ1-2, with 7 bases aligning to TRBD1. The V and J ends lost 3 bases and 5 bases, in that order; junction bases with no gene match: 3. The CDR3 length is 13 residues. The germline V gene encodes CDR1 MRHNA and CDR2 SNTAGT. The CDR3 protein is CASSEDRLYGYTF. For the CDR3, the DNA is TGTGCCAGCAGTGAGGACAGGTTATATGGCTACACCTTC.

V usage is TRBV6-5 and J usage is TRBJ1-5; D is uncertain. Between the trimmed V and J ends, which lost 2 bases and 3 bases, there was a span of 8 bases. This CDR3 spans 14 amino acids. CDR1 and CDR2 (germline): MNHEY, SVGAGI. The CDR3 protein is CASSYTGVNQPQHF. For the CDR3, the DNA is TGTGCCAGCAGTTACACGGGAGTCAATCAGCCCCAGCATTTT.

V is TRBV6-1 and J is TRBJ1-2; weak D call: TRBD1 (6 bases). CDR3 length: 14 residues. Germline values: CDR1 MNHNS, CDR2 SASEGT. Trimming left V 6 bases short and J 0 bases short, with 11 bases between. The CDR3 is CASSQPGANYGYTF. The DNA for the CDR3 is TGTGCCAGCAGCCAACCAGGGGCTAACTATGGCTACACCTTC.

The chain links TRBV7-9 to TRBJ1-1, with D possibly TRBD1 on 5 matching bases. This CDR3 is built from 14 residues. V was pared by 0 bases and J by 10 bases, with 15 bases between. CDR1 SEHNR and CDR2 FQNEAQ come from the germline V gene (reference sequence). CDR3 in DNA: TGTGCCAGCAGCTTAGCGCTAATCGGGGCCGTAGCTTTCTTT. Protein product: CASSLALIGAVAFF. The variable domain in full, with the rest retrieved from reference TRBV7-9 and TRBJ1-1, is DTGVSQNPRHKITKRGQNVTFRCDPISEHNRLYWYRQTLGQGPEFLTYFQNEAQLEKSRLLSDRFSAERPKGSFSTLEIQRTEQGDSAMYLCASSLALIGAVAFFGQGTRLTVV.

This chain links TRBV21-1 with TRBJ1-6. TRBV21-1 is described as a pseudogene. This CDR3 comprises 15 residues. Here the CDR3 DNA reads TGTGCCAGCAGCAAAAAGAAGGAAAAAAATTCACCCCTCCACTTT. This gives the protein CASSKKKEKNSPLHF.

The V and J genes are TRBV7-9 and TRBJ2-1; D gene unclear. Trimming took 2 bases from V and 7 from J, leaving 6 bases between them. Germline V gene data show CDR1 as SEHNR and CDR2 as FQNEAQ (reference sequence). The CDR3 runs to 12 residues. CDR3 amino acids: CASSLSRNEQFF. In DNA, the CDR3 is TGTGCCAGCAGCTTATCAAGAAATGAGCAGTTCTTC.

Relative to its sample, this clone is medium-sized. The J gene is TRBJ2-7, the V gene TRBV19, with D uncertain. Germline CDR1 and CDR2: LNHDA and SQIVND (reference sequence). The CDR3 loop spans 13 amino acids. V dropped 2 bases and J dropped 6 bases, with 11 bases sitting between them. The CDR3 DNA follows: TGTGCCAGTAGTATACGCTCCTCCACCGAGCAGTACTTC. Encoded protein: CASSIRSSTEQYF.

V gene TRBV5-5 combines with J gene TRBJ1-1; TRBD1 is a possible D gene (5 bases). The CDR3 loop spans 13 amino acids. The V and J ends lost 4 bases and 4 bases respectively, with 11 bases between them. Looked up from germline, CDR1 is SGHKS and CDR2 is YYEKEE (reference sequence). CDR3 sequence (DNA): TGTGCCAGCAGCATCCGGGGGGGCACTGAAGCTTTCTTT. Translated, it gives CASSIRGGTEAFF. The whole variable domain, remainder taken from reference TRBV5-5 and TRBJ1-1, is DAGVTQSPTHLIKTRGQQVTLRCSPISGHKSVSWYQQVLGQGPQFIFQYYEKEERGRGNFPDRFSARQFPNYSSELNVNALLLGDSALYLCASSIRGGTEAFFGQGTRLTVV.

The rearrangement links TRBV9 to TRBJ2-1, with D possibly being TRBD1 or TRBD2 (5 bases each). Germline CDR1 and CDR2: SGDLS and YYNGEE. The CDR3 runs 17 residues. V was cut by 4 bases and J by 0 bases, with 17 bases left in between. This CDR3 is CASSLGVASLSYNEQFF. The CDR3 region has the DNA TGTGCCAGCAGCTTGGGGGTAGCTAGCCTCTCCTACAATGAGCAGTTCTTC.

In this sample, this clone turned up a few times. The V call is TRBV7-3, the J call TRBJ1-1, with 7 bases lining up with TRBD1. The CDR3 extends over 13 amino acids. Germline CDR1 and CDR2: SGHTA and FQGTGA. V was clipped by 5 bases and J by 2 bases; unmatched bases: 2. The CDR3 bases are TGTGCCAGCAGCAGACAGGGCAACACTGAAGCTTTCTTT. Protein: CASSRQGNTEAFF. The complete variable domain, with remaining parts taken from reference TRBV7-3 and TRBJ1-1, reads GAGVSQTPSNKVTEKGKYVELRCDPISGHTALYWYRQSLGQGPEFLIYFQGTGAADDSGLPNDRFFAVRPEGSVSTLKIQRTERGDSAVYLCASSRQGNTEAFFGQGTRLTVV.

The chain combines TRBV29-1 with TRBJ2-5; D uncertain. CDR3 length: 12 residues. V lost 4 bases and J lost 5, with 11 bases in between. Germline V CDR1 and CDR2: SQVTM, ANQGSEA. This CDR3 is CSVALYTETQYF. The CDR3 DNA reads TGCAGCGTTGCGCTCTATACGGAGACCCAGTACTTC.

The chain carries TRBV11-3 and TRBJ1-5; TRBD1 aligns across 8 bases. With 3 bases clipped from V and 5 bases from J, the junction kept 0 bases outside the gene matches. The length of the CDR3 is 13 residues. Per germline, CDR1 SGHNT and CDR2 YENEEA. The CDR3 protein is CASSLDRDQPQHF. The CDR3 coding sequence is TGTGCCAGCAGCTTGGACAGGGATCAGCCCCAGCATTTT.

The chain uses TRBV9 and TRBJ1-6; TRBD1 matches 7 bases. V lost 0 bases and J lost 7; bases outside the gene matches: 4. The CDR3 sequence is 15 residues long. Germline V CDR1 and CDR2: SGDLS, YYNGEE. CDR3 protein: CASSVEGGGNSPLHF. The CDR3 bases are TGTGCCAGCAGCGTAGAAGGGGGCGGAAATTCACCCCTCCACTTT.

This chain connects TRBV5-1 to TRBJ1-3; tentative D call: TRBD1 (5 bases). CDR3 length: 16 amino acids. V lost 0 bases to trimming and J lost 0 bases, with 10 bases between them. Germline-derived CDR1 and CDR2 are SGHRS and YFSETQ. This CDR3 is CASSLEQGYSGNTIYF. CDR3 nucleotides: TGCGCCAGCAGCTTGGAGCAGGGTTACTCTGGAAACACCATATATTTT.

This chain links TRBV5-1 with TRBJ2-7; 10 bases agree with TRBD2. The CDR3 loop spans 16 amino acids. With V trimmed by 0 bases and J by 6 bases, 9 bases remained unmatched. Germline lookup yields CDR1 SGHRS and CDR2 YFSETQ. The CDR3 protein is CASSLDGTSVIGEQYF. Here the CDR3 DNA reads TGCGCCAGCAGCTTGGATGGGACTAGCGTAATTGGCGAGCAGTACTTC.

The chain employs TRBV2 and TRBJ2-5; the D gene could be TRBD1 or TRBD2 (6 bases each). The CDR3 covers 15 residues. CDR1 SNHLY and CDR2 FYNNEI come from the germline V gene. The chain's CDR3 is CATRGGQSARETQYF. CDR3 in DNA: TGTGCTACCAGAGGGGGGCAGTCTGCGCGGGAGACCCAGTACTTC.

This clone has a single count. V and J are TRBV5-4 and TRBJ2-2, with D perhaps given as TRBD1 or TRBD2 (5 bases each). The CDR3 runs 14 residues. Germline CDR1 and CDR2: SGHNT and YYREEE (reference sequence). V was clipped by 5 bases and J by 3 bases, with 11 bases between them. Here the CDR3 reads CASRMRGDTGELFF. CDR3 nucleotide sequence: TGTGCCAGCAGGATGAGAGGGGACACCGGGGAGCTGTTTTTT.

This clone was seen a few times. The V call is TRBV21-1, the J call TRBJ1-2; the table assigns TRBD1, which was not confirmed against the DNA. TRBV21-1 is a listed pseudogene. The CDR3 has 13 residues. The CDR3 loop is CASTPGQGNGYTF. For the CDR3, the DNA is TGTGCCAGCACCCCGGGACAGGGGAATGGCTACACCTTC.

V gene TRBV5-1 combines with J gene TRBJ2-3; a weak D match, TRBD1 (5 bases). The CDR3 has 16 residues. Germline assignment: CDR1 SGHRS and CDR2 YFSETQ. V dropped 0 bases and J dropped 0 bases, with 11 bases sitting between them. The CDR3 DNA follows: TGCGCCAGCAGCTTGGTCGTGGGGCCTAGCACAGATACGCAGTATTTT. This sequence encodes CASSLVVGPSTDTQYF.

CDR3 sequence reads: CASSQSSYEQYF. In DNA, the CDR3 is TGTGCCAGCAGCCAGAGCTCCTACGAGCAGTACTTC. This sequence joins TRBV13 and TRBJ2-7; D not resolved. The V end was cut by 5 bases, the J end by 0 bases, with 5 bases between. The CDR3 totals 12 residues. Germline assignment: CDR1 PRHDT and CDR2 FYEKMQ (reference sequence).

The V and J genes are TRBV18 and TRBJ1-1; 9 bases fit TRBD1. The CDR3 has 17 amino acids. V was clipped by 2 bases and J by 2 bases; unmatched bases: 9. Germline loops: CDR1 KGHSH, CDR2 LQKENI. DNA for the CDR3: TGTGCCAGCTCACCAGGACAGGGGTCTCAACTAAACACTGAAGCTTTCTTT. Translated, it gives CASSPGQGSQLNTEAFF. The full variable domain, rest sourced from reference TRBV18 and TRBJ1-1, is NAGVMQNPRHLVRRRGQEARLRCSPMKGHSHVYWYRQLPEEGLKFMVYLQKENIIDESGMPKERFSAEFPKEGPSILRIQQVVRGDSAAYFCASSPGQGSQLNTEAFFGQGTRLTVV.

This clone appeared a few times. The rearrangement links TRBV7-9 to TRBJ2-7; D may be TRBD2 (5 bases). CDR3 length: 12 amino acids. V lost 5 bases to trimming and J lost 1 base, with 6 bases between them. Per germline, CDR1 SEHNR and CDR2 FQNEAQ (reference sequence). The CDR3 is CASSPGSYEQYF. The CDR3 DNA is TGTGCCAGCAGCCCGGGGTCCTACGAGCAGTACTTC.

The chain combines TRBV27 with TRBJ2-1; 11 bases align to TRBD2. This CDR3 has 15 residues. The germline gives CDR1 MNHEY, CDR2 SMNVEV (reference sequence). Germline trimming cut 4 bases from V and 4 bases from J; bases unmatched to any gene: 3. The CDR3 DNA is TGTGCCAGCAGTTCCGTAGCGGGGGGGTACAATGAGCAGTTCTTC. It codes for CASSSVAGGYNEQFF.

The chain is built from TRBV19 and TRBJ1-5; D remains ambiguous. CDR3 length: 15 residues. In germline, CDR1 is LNHDA, CDR2 SQIVND (reference sequence). V lost 6 bases, J lost 6 bases, and 18 bases lay in between. CDR3 DNA: TGTGCCAGTAGCCCAACCGGGTCAAGAGGTCAGCCCCAGCATTTT. Translation: CASSPTGSRGQPQHF.

V usage is TRBV7-9 and J usage is TRBJ1-1; no clear D. Germline assignment: CDR1 SEHNR and CDR2 FQNEAQ (reference sequence). V was clipped by 4 bases and J by 11 bases, with 8 bases between them. This CDR3 has 10 amino acids. CDR3 amino acids: CASSSTWAFF. As DNA, the CDR3 is TGTGCCAGCAGCTCGACATGGGCTTTCTTT.

The CDR3 sequence is CASIPWSYNEQFF. CDR3 DNA: TGTGCCAGTATCCCCTGGAGTTACAATGAGCAGTTCTTC. The V gene is TRBV19, the J gene TRBJ2-1; D call uncertain. Germline V gene lookup returns CDR1 LNHDA and CDR2 SQIVND (reference sequence). The CDR3 runs 13 residues. The V gene lost 7 bases and the J gene lost 4 bases, with 11 bases spanning the gap.

This clone turned up a few times. V gene TRBV2 combines with J gene TRBJ2-1; TRBD2 might be the D (6 bases). V dropped 7 bases and J dropped 8 bases, with 21 bases sitting between them. Germline loops: CDR1 SNHLY, CDR2 FYNNEI. This CDR3 spans 15 amino acids. The CDR3 bases are TGTGCCAGCACCGCAGCGGAGGGCCTAGGGGATGAGCAGTTCTTC. Its translation is CASTAAEGLGDEQFF.

The rearrangement joins TRBV5-8 to TRBJ1-2; D is possibly TRBD1 (6 bases). This CDR3 is built from 14 residues. The germline gives CDR1 SGHTS, CDR2 YDEGEE. The germline V and J ends were trimmed by 6 bases and 12 bases, with 24 bases remaining between them. CDR3 sequence (DNA): TGTGCCAGCACCCGAGGGGGGCGTCGGGTCCATAACACCTTC. This translates into CASTRGGRRVHNTF.

V and J are TRBV27 and TRBJ1-1; D gene unclear. This CDR3 has 17 amino acids. V was shortened by 5 bases and J by 0 bases, with 19 bases between the two germline ends. Germline V gene data show CDR1 as MNHEY and CDR2 as SMNVEV (reference sequence). This CDR3 reads CASSPDGRRIMNTEAFF. CDR3 sequence (DNA): TGTGCCAGCAGTCCGGATGGACGGCGGATCATGAACACTGAAGCTTTCTTT.